The T cell receptor beta chain under discussion was sequenced for a study of blood T cells in healthy people across ages. Per sample, a minimum of 6 million PBMCs were isolated. This clonotype was counted only a few times. A second PCR, run for roughly 7 to 12 cycles, used a sample-barcoded 5' primer plus a J-beta primer mix. TCRdb fed the 5' RACE reads into MiXCR, producing one record per CDR3 protein. The table has roughly 410,000 distinct CDR3 sequences, 45% to 65% seen once. The TCR sequence derives from a man aged 55 to 70 in good health. The sample comprised blood.

For the CDR3, the DNA is TGCAGCGTTGTGGAGGGAACGCAGTATTTT. As protein: CSVVEGTQYF. This chain links TRBV29-1 with TRBJ2-3; D may be TRBD2 (6 bases). Between the trimmed V and J ends, which lost 4 bases and 9 bases, there was a span of 8 bases. From germline, CDR1 is SQVTM and CDR2 ANQGSEA. The CDR3 contains 10 residues.